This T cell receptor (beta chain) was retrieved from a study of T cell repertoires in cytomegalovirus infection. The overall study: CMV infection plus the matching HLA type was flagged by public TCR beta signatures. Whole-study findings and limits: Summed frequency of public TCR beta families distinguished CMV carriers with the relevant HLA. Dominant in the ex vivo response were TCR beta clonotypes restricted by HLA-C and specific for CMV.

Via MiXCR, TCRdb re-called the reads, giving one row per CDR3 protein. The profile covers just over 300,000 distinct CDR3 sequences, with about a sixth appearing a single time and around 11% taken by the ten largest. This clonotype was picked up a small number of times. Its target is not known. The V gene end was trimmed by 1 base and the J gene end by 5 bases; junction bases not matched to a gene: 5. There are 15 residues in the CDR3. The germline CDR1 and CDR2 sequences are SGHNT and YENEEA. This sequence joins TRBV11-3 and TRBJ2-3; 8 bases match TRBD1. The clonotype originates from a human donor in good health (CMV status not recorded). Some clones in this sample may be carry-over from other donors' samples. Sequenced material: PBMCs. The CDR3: CASSLGGQGGDTQYF. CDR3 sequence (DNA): TGTGCCAGCAGCTTAGGCGGACAGGGCGGAGATACGCAGTATTTT.